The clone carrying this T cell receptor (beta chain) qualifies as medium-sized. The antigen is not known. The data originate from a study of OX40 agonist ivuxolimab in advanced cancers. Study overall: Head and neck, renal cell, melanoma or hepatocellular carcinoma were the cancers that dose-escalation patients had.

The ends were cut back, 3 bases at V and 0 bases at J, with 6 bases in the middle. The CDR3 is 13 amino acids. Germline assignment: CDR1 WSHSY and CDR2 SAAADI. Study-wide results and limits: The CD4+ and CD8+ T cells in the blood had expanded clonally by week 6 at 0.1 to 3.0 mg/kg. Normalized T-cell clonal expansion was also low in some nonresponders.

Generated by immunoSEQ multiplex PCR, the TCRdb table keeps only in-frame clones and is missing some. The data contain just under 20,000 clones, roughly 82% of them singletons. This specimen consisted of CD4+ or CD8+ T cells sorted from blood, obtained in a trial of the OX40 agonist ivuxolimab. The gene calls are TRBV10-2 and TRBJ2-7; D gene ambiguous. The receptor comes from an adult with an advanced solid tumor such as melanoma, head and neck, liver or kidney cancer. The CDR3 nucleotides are TGCGCCAGCAGTGATGTGTACTCCTACGAGCAGTACTTC. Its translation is CASSDVYSYEQYF.